The 25 T cell receptor beta chains reported below all come from one sample, sequenced in a study of cytomegalovirus exposure and HLA in healthy donors. The PCR contained 60 Vbeta and 13 Jbeta primers. Sequenced by immunoSEQ multiplex PCR; TCRdb stores in-frame clones only, minus some. Its listing shows about 88,000 clones. Sequenced: PBMCs. Receptors were obtained from a girl aged 10 to 17 in good health and CMV-seropositive.

The V gene is TRBV13, the J gene TRBJ2-5, with 8 positions matching TRBD2. Unmatched junction bases numbered 8, after V lost 3 bases and J lost 2 bases. The CDR3 extends over 16 amino acids. The V gene's germline CDR1 is PRHDT and CDR2 FYEKMQ (reference sequence). CDR3 sequence (DNA): TGTGCCAGCAGCTTTCCTAGCGGGTTTGGGCAAGAGACCCAGTACTTC. Translation: CASSFPSGFGQETQYF.

The chain couples TRBV13 to TRBJ1-3; D is ambiguous. The CDR3 length is 16 residues. Trimming left V 0 bases short and J 3 bases short, with 12 bases between. The germline CDR1 and CDR2 sequences are PRHDT and FYEKMQ (reference sequence). CDR3 bases: TGTGCCAGCAGCTTAGGGATAAGAACAGATGGAAACACCATATATTTT. This encodes CASSLGIRTDGNTIYF.

DNA for the CDR3: TGCGCCAGCAGCTTGATGCAGGGGAACACTGAAGCTTTCTTT. This encodes CASSLMQGNTEAFF. The chain has TRBV5-1 and TRBJ1-1; D possibly corresponds to TRBD1 (5 bases). The V and J ends lost 1 base and 1 base respectively, with 8 bases between them. The CDR3 length is 14 residues. Germline assignment: CDR1 SGHRS and CDR2 YFSETQ.

To note about this clone: Other DNA sequences in the sample encode the same CDR3. J is TRBJ1-2 and V is TRBV5-1; weak D call: TRBD1 (6 bases). V shed 1 base and J shed 6 bases, with 10 bases lying between them. Germline CDR1 and CDR2: SGHRS and YFSETQ. The CDR3 is 13 residues long. The CDR3 nucleotides read TGCGCCAGCAGCTTGCAGGGGACGGATGGCTACACCTTC. This gives the protein CASSLQGTDGYTF.

The CDR3 sequence is CASSGRRGDEQYF. The CDR3 nucleotides are TGTGCCAGTAGTGGCCGCAGGGGAGACGAGCAGTACTTC. The V call is TRBV19, the J call TRBJ2-7; maybe TRBD1 (6 bases). The CDR3 contains 13 residues. The ends were cut back, 5 bases at V and 5 bases at J, with 13 bases in the middle. Germline CDR1 LNHDA, CDR2 SQIVND (reference sequence).

J is TRBJ2-2 and V is TRBV4-3; TRBD2 agrees at 10 bases. CDR3 length equals 16 residues. The germline gives CDR1 LGHNA, CDR2 YSLEER. V lost 3 bases and J lost 6; bases outside the gene matches: 7. The CDR3 loop reads CASSQFQRGGAGELFF. The CDR3 region has the DNA TGCGCCAGCAGCCAGTTTCAGCGGGGGGGCGCCGGGGAGCTGTTTTTT.

The chain combines TRBV27 with TRBJ2-7; D not resolved. The CDR3 length is 12 residues. Trimming shortened V by 10 bases and J by 2 bases, and 12 bases separated the two germline ends. The germline V gene encodes CDR1 MNHEY and CDR2 SMNVEV (reference sequence). The CDR3 region is CATAGFAYEQYF. CDR3 nucleotides: TGTGCCACCGCCGGGTTCGCCTACGAGCAGTACTTC.

V is TRBV2 and J is TRBJ2-3, with D maybe TRBD2 (5 bases). The CDR3 sequence is 18 residues long. Germline CDR1 is SNHLY and CDR2 is FYNNEI. Trimming removed 2 bases from V and 2 bases from J, with 20 bases in between. CDR3 nucleotide sequence: TGTGCCAGCAGTGAATACCCCCTCAGGAGGACGGTCACAGATACGCAGTATTTT. Amino acids: CASSEYPLRRTVTDTQYF.

The chain couples TRBV19 to TRBJ2-1; TRBD2 is a possible D gene (7 bases). The germline V gene has CDR1 LNHDA and CDR2 SQIVND (reference sequence). With 3 bases removed from V and 10 bases from J, the gap between germline ends came to 10 bases. The CDR3 is 12 amino acids. CDR3 nucleotide sequence: TGTGCCAGTAGTATCGGGGGGCCCGAGCAGTTCTTC. The encoded protein is CASSIGGPEQFF.

The chain links TRBV7-2 to TRBJ2-5, with 7 bases identical to TRBD1. CDR1 is SGHTA, CDR2 FQGNSA, per germline. CDR3 length: 16 amino acids. V trimming: 1 base; J trimming: 4 bases; junction bases outside the gene matches: 9. The CDR3 bases are TGTGCCAGCAGCTTAGTAGCGACAGGGATGGGAGAGACCCAGTACTTC. Protein product: CASSLVATGMGETQYF.

The chain joins TRBV15 to TRBJ2-5, with D tentatively TRBD2 (7 bases). CDR3 length equals 15 residues. Trimming took 3 bases from V and 3 from J, leaving 14 bases between them. CDR1 LNHNV and CDR2 YYDKDF come from the germline V gene (reference sequence). Here the CDR3 reads CATSRGGGGKETQYF. DNA for the CDR3: TGTGCCACCAGCAGGGGGGGAGGGGGAAAAGAGACCCAGTACTTC.

V and J are TRBV5-6 and TRBJ2-7; D possibly corresponds to TRBD2 (5 bases). Trimming pared 4 bases from V and 2 bases from J, leaving 10 bases between. The CDR3 contains 13 residues. Germline V gene lookup returns CDR1 SGHDT and CDR2 YYEEEE. The CDR3 reads CASSAGLTYEQYF. The CDR3 nucleotides read TGTGCCAGCAGCGCGGGCTTGACCTACGAGCAGTACTTC.

The chain employs TRBV5-6 and TRBJ2-3; D gene unclear. This CDR3 is 14 amino acids long. Trimming left V 0 bases short and J 1 base short, with 6 bases between. CDR1 SGHDT and CDR2 YYEEEE come from the germline V gene. CDR3 coding DNA: TGTGCCAGCAGCTTGGCAATTGGCACAGATACGCAGTATTTT. It specifies CASSLAIGTDTQYF.

The chain links TRBV25-1 to TRBJ1-4, with D unresolved. The germline V gene encodes CDR1 MGHDK and CDR2 SYGVNS. The V and J ends lost 7 bases and 7 bases respectively, with 16 bases between them. The length of the CDR3 is 14 residues. The CDR3 bases are TGTGCCAGCACCTCCGGGTATAGTGGTGAAAAACTGTTTTTT. This translates into CASTSGYSGEKLFF.

The V and J genes are TRBV7-2 and TRBJ2-1; 10 nucleotides line up with TRBD1. Germline CDR1 reads SGHTA; CDR2 reads FQGNSA. The CDR3 runs 15 residues. With 6 bases clipped from V and 0 bases from J, the junction kept 2 bases outside the gene matches. The CDR3 spells CASRTGGFSYNEQFF. CDR3 nucleotide sequence: TGTGCCAGCAGGACAGGGGGCTTCTCCTACAATGAGCAGTTCTTC.

This sequence joins TRBV7-6 and TRBJ2-1, with D possibly TRBD2 on 7 matching bases. This CDR3 has 14 residues. The ends were cut back, 3 bases at V and 9 bases at J, with 15 bases in the middle. The V gene's germline CDR1 is SGHVS and CDR2 FNYEAQ. The CDR3: CASSFLYREGEQFF. CDR3 DNA sequence: TGTGCCAGCAGCTTCCTTTACAGGGAGGGTGAGCAGTTCTTC.

The rearrangement joins TRBV27 to TRBJ2-5, with D possibly TRBD1 on 5 matching bases. Trimming stripped 4 bases from V and 7 bases from J, with 16 bases between. Germline V gives CDR1 MNHEY, CDR2 SMNVEV (reference sequence). The CDR3 runs to 14 residues. The CDR3 region is CASSYDQGDGTQYF. The CDR3 DNA sequence: TGTGCCAGCAGTTACGACCAGGGTGATGGGACCCAGTACTTC.

V gene TRBV30 combines with J gene TRBJ1-1; 9 bases map to TRBD1. Trimming removed 7 bases from V and 11 bases from J; junction bases left unmatched: 11. The CDR3 is 12 amino acids. Germline V gene data show CDR1 as GTSNPN and CDR2 as SVGIG (reference sequence). CDR3 region: CASSQGATVAFF. The CDR3 nucleotides read TGTGCCTCCTCACAGGGGGCTACAGTGGCTTTCTTT.

This chain joins TRBV4-1 and TRBJ1-1; D is unresolved. The CDR3 totals 15 residues. Trimming left V 1 base short and J 0 bases short, with 9 bases between. The germline V gene has CDR1 MGHRA and CDR2 YSYEKL. The CDR3 loop is CASSQVDNMNTEAFF. The CDR3 DNA reads TGCGCCAGCAGCCAAGTTGACAACATGAACACTGAAGCTTTCTTT.

The CDR3 DNA reads TGTGCCAGCAGTGAAACAGGGGGGATGGATACGCAGTATTTT. It codes for CASSETGGMDTQYF. The genes are TRBV27 and TRBJ2-3; TRBD1 matches at 8 bases. Germline V gives CDR1 MNHEY, CDR2 SMNVEV (reference sequence). The CDR3 has 14 residues. J was trimmed by 6 bases and V by 5 bases; bases with no gene match: 7.

This chain uses TRBV28 with TRBJ1-4; TRBD1 matches 8 bases. This CDR3 has 16 amino acids. J gave up 5 bases and V 5 bases, and 10 bases lay outside the gene matches. Germline V gene lookup returns CDR1 MDHEN and CDR2 SYDVKM. The CDR3 protein is CASSRPSTGVNEKLFF. The DNA for the CDR3 is TGTGCCAGCAGTCGTCCTTCGACAGGGGTAAATGAAAAACTGTTTTTT.

The chain couples TRBV18 to TRBJ2-3; D ambiguous. CDR1 is KGHSH, CDR2 LQKENI, per germline. The V gene lost 3 bases and the J gene lost 0 bases, with 13 bases spanning the gap. CDR3 size: 16 residues. CDR3 nucleotides: TGTGCCAGCTCACCCATGTTGCAAGCTAGCACAGATACGCAGTATTTT. Translation: CASSPMLQASTDTQYF.

The CDR3 nucleotides are TGTGCCAGCAGTTCTTGGGGGACAGCAGATACGCAGTATTTT. Protein: CASSSWGTADTQYF. The genes are TRBV28 and TRBJ2-3; 7 bases are shared with TRBD1. This CDR3 spans 14 amino acids. The V gene's germline CDR1 is MDHEN and CDR2 SYDVKM. V lost 4 bases to trimming and J lost 4 bases; unmatched junction nucleotides: 5.

The chain couples TRBV11-2 to TRBJ2-1; D possibly corresponds to TRBD1 (5 bases). Germline CDR1 SGHAT, CDR2 FQNNGV. Trimming cost V 5 bases and J 9 bases, with 14 bases left between them. The CDR3 runs 13 residues. The CDR3 reads CASSHQGTSEQFF. CDR3 bases: TGTGCCAGCAGCCACCAGGGAACGAGTGAGCAGTTCTTC. Complete variable domain (other parts from reference TRBV11-2 and TRBJ2-1): EAGVAQSPRYKIIEKRQSVAFWCNPISGHATLYWYQQILGQGPKLLIQFQNNGVVDDSQLPKDRFSAERLKGVDSTLKIQPAKLEDSAVYLCASSHQGTSEQFFGPGTRLTVL.

Concerning this clone itself: At one boundary the junction diverges from the germline segment, which might be a read error. J is TRBJ2-5 and V is TRBV5-4; TRBD1 aligns across 9 bases. Germline loops: CDR1 SGHNT, CDR2 YYREEE (reference sequence). The CDR3 has 16 residues. CDR3 region: CASSLGDRAHQENQYF. CDR3 sequence (DNA): TGTGCCAGCAGCCTGGGGGACAGGGCCCACCAAGAGAACCAGTACTTC.